This TCR beta chain was documented in a study of T cells in Graves' hyperthyroidism and ophthalmopathy (dated by TCRdb to the late 2010s). For context, the study as a whole: Peripheral blood samples were taken at initial diagnosis, before any treatment was given. To identify TCR V-J signatures that set the groups apart, the researchers used a discovery cohort of 100 or so patients, made up of about 44 with Graves' ophthalmopathy and some 56 with stable Graves' hyperthyroidism. Prospective prediction of ophthalmopathy was tested in an independent validation cohort consisting of fewer than 20 hyperthyroidism patients and approximately 16 patients who later progressed to ophthalmopathy. The roughly 100 discovery patients were randomly divided into training and test sets at a 7:3 ratio. In addition, the study compared T-cell repertoires in thyroid tissue and in blood from about 6 Graves' hyperthyroidism patients. Following sampling, methimazole starting at 30 mg daily was given to hyperthyroidism patients, and high-dose intravenous methylprednisolone was given to ophthalmopathy patients. TCR Vbeta CDR3 sequencing of 135 peripheral blood samples (under 45 ophthalmopathy, roughly 72 hyperthyroidism and 17 progressor patients) is reported in the paper. Broader findings and caveats from the paper: Most expanded thyroid clonotypes (frequency above 0.001) were also detected in blood, suggesting blood repertoires may reflect thyroid immune responses. Sample size was not statistically predetermined, and blinding of investigators to group allocation was not performed. In cross-validation, a model built on a 13 V-J signature told ophthalmopathy apart from stable hyperthyroidism with just under 90% sensitivity and roughly 81% specificity, and in testing the same model reached 80%/75%. In validation, the model predicted progression to ophthalmopathy a median of approximately 6.6 months before onset, with about 64% sensitivity and about 72% specificity.

The TCR beta CDR3 regions were amplified from RNA transcripts. For the first round of RT-PCR on the TCR CDR3, the HTBI primer set was used together with the Qiagen OneStep RT-PCR kit. A second multiplex PCR round built the libraries, followed by size selection and purification. The libraries were sequenced on an Illumina HiSeq2000 using paired-end 100 bp reads. The original methods were these. SOAPnuke was used to process the raw data, throwing out any read that contained adapters or uncalled bases, had a mean Phred below 15, or lacked an exact constant-primer or identifier match. High-quality paired reads were merged using COPE v1.2.5, and each unique nucleotide sequence was defined as a clonotype. MiTCR v1.1 was used to align the clonotypes against IMGT TRBV, TRBD and TRBJ reference segments. Analysis was restricted to V-J combinations with a frequency above 0.0001, which covered 99% to 99.2% of repertoires. A TCS score was defined as the ratio of F50 (clonal expansion) to E x V (chaos), with BLOSUM62-based TCRdist applied between CDR3 peptides within each V-J. Welch's t-statistics and random forest reduced around 510 V-J features to roughly 13, which were used in a naive Bayes classifier (R e1071). TCRdb reprocessing: public reads trimmed at Q25 with fastp, clones called with MiXCR, in-frame beta chains kept. Rows with one shared CDR3 protein collapse into an entry with the most common genes and DNA. Here the V and J calls rest on TCRdb's processing, not on the authors' analysis. Here the sample has 700,000 or so distinct CDR3 sequences; roughly 14% occur a single time. The top ten clonotypes cover roughly an eighth of the sample.

Moderately to severely active disease, a Clinical Activity Score of at least 3, a NOSPECS grade of at least 4, and a duration under 3 months were present in ophthalmopathy patients. Exclusion was applied to patients with uncontrolled infections, other autoimmune diseases, pregnancy or lactation. Diagnoses relied on clinical symptoms, serum thyroxine and TRAb, thyroid ultrasound and orbital computed tomography. PBMCs were separated from roughly 9.3 ml of fresh peripheral blood using Ficoll-Paque density gradient centrifugation. Total RNA was extracted using Trizol reagent, and RNA quality was assessed on an Agilent 2100 Bioanalyzer. To note about this clonotype: Its antigen is still unknown. No base quality information exists; no much larger clone differs at one position.

Looking up the germline V gene yields CDR1 SQVTM and CDR2 ANQGSEA. Trimming at the junction amounts to 1 base on V and 2 bases on J, and the germline ends lie 10 bases apart. Taken from cysteine to phenylalanine, the CDR3 has 14 residues. Only the CDR3 portion is preserved as DNA: 42 bases, with reading frame beginning at the first base. Sequenced input: blood. The sequence came from a woman aged 45-65 years with Graves' ophthalmopathy. The chain joins TRBV29-1 to TRBJ2-3; TRBD1 could be the D gene, as 6 bases match. The nucleotide sequence reads TGCAGCGTTGAAGTGGGGGCCCCCACAGATACGCAGTATTTT. It is translated as CSVEVGAPTDTQYF.